The rows below give T cell receptor beta chains drawn from one sample of a study of blood T cell repertoires in COVID-19. The assay was immunoSEQ multiplex PCR, and TCRdb's table has in-frame clones only and misses some. The data show roughly 140,000 clones, more than 80% seen once. The specimen was peripheral blood. The receptors were sampled from a human donor with acute or convalescent COVID-19. The donor label of this sample is uncertain. The CDR3 runs from the conserved cysteine through the conserved F or W. Fields, in order: J gene, D gene, clone size, V gene, CDR3 protein, CDR3 DNA. D genes are given only for firm matches. The size entry is marked missing in some rows and otherwise reads once, few, many or a size class.

TRBJ2-3	NA	NA	TRBV7-7	CASSSSLSTDTQYF	TGTGCCAGCAGCTCCTCCCTTAGCACAGATACGCAGTATTTT
TRBJ2-2	TRBD1	NA	TRBV7-9	CASSPGTGDNTGELFF	TGTGCCAGCAGCCCCGGGACAGGGGATAACACCGGGGAGCTGTTTTTT
TRBJ1-6	NA	NA	TRBV2	CASSESQGWGGNSPLHF	TGTGCCAGCAGTGAATCTCAGGGTTGGGGGGGGAATTCACCCCTCCACTTT
TRBJ2-1	TRBD2	NA	TRBV6-5	CASHGLARVDEQFF	TGTGCCAGCCACGGACTAGCTCGTGTCGATGAGCAGTTCTTC
TRBJ2-1	NA	many	TRBV7-9	CASSPLTGSSYNEQFF	TGTGCCAGCAGCCCCCTGACAGGCAGCTCCTACAATGAGCAGTTCTTC
TRBJ2-7	NA	NA	TRBV28	CATLIPTSYEQYF	TGTGCCACCCTCATACCGACTAGCTACGAGCAGTACTTC
TRBJ1-2	NA	NA	TRBV24-1	CATSETGVYGYTF	TGTGCCACCAGTGAGACAGGAGTCTATGGCTACACCTTC
TRBJ2-2	TRBD1	NA	TRBV6-5	CASSYSQGAGGELFF	TGTGCCAGCAGTTACTCCCAGGGGGCGGGCGGGGAGCTGTTTTTT
TRBJ1-2	NA	NA	TRBV7-9	CASSLASYLRGYTF	TGTGCCAGCAGCTTAGCGTCTTACCTGAGGGGCTACACCTTC
TRBJ1-1	NA	NA	TRBV7-9	CASSLGGEAFF	TGTGCCAGCAGCTTAGGGGGCGAAGCTTTCTTT
TRBJ1-5	NA	NA	TRBV4-1	CASSQDPGNQPQHF	TGCGCCAGCAGCCAAGATCCGGGAAATCAGCCCCAGCATTTT
TRBJ1-2	NA	once	TRBV2	CASSEQLDYGYTF	TGTGCCAGCAGTGAACAACTTGACTATGGCTACACCTTC
TRBJ2-1	TRBD2	NA	TRBV9	CASSVGSGGAREQFF	TGTGCCAGCAGCGTAGGTAGCGGGGGGGCTCGTGAGCAGTTCTTC
TRBJ1-1	TRBD1	NA	TRBV5-1	CASSLVGQGSEAFF	TGCGCCAGCAGCTTGGTTGGACAGGGGAGTGAAGCTTTCTTT
TRBJ1-1	TRBD1	NA	TRBV28	CASSFHRGLPVTEAFF	TGTGCCAGCAGTTTTCACAGGGGCCTACCTGTCACTGAAGCTTTCTTT
TRBJ1-2	TRBD1	NA	TRBV5-1	CASSQDRTNYRYTF	TGCGCCAGCAGCCAGGACAGGACGAACTATCGCTACACCTTC
TRBJ1-4	TRBD1	NA	TRBV5-1	CARLTGGDEKLFF	TGCGCCAGACTGACAGGGGGGGATGAAAAACTGTTTTTT
TRBJ1-5	NA	NA	TRBV5-1	CASSLEGVSNQPQHF	TGCGCCAGCAGCTTGGAAGGGGTTAGCAATCAGCCCCAGCATTTT
TRBJ2-5	TRBD2	NA	TRBV3-1/TRBV3-2	CASSQDKAGGLETQYF	TGTGCCAGCAGCCAAGATAAAGCGGGGGGCCTAGAGACCCAGTACTTC
TRBJ2-7	TRBD1	NA	TRBV5-6	CASSLTGPGYEQYF	TGTGCCAGCAGCCTGACAGGGCCGGGATACGAGCAGTACTTC
TRBJ1-3	NA	NA	TRBV11-2	CATSTGGNTIYF	TGTGCCACTTCGACAGGTGGAAACACCATATATTTT
TRBJ1-5	NA	NA	TRBV7-2	CASSLTGRQPQHF	TGTGCCAGCAGCTTAACAGGGCGTCAGCCCCAGCATTTT
TRBJ2-2	NA	NA	TRBV2	CASSTRGGPTGELFF	TGTGCCAGCAGTACCCGCGGGGGCCCCACCGGGGAGCTGTTTTTT
TRBJ1-1	NA	once	TRBV20-1	CSASYGTEAFF	TGCAGTGCTAGCTACGGCACTGAAGCTTTCTTT
TRBJ2-2	NA	NA	TRBV9	CASSVGQLGSGELFF	TGTGCCAGCAGCGTAGGTCAACTAGGGTCCGGGGAGCTGTTTTTT
TRBJ1-2	NA	NA	TRBV29-1	CSVVYLRAQGLDGYTF	TGCAGCGTTGTATACCTTCGTGCACAGGGTCTAGATGGCTACACCTTC
TRBJ2-1	NA	NA	TRBV21-1	CASSNYRDEQFF	TGTGCCAGCAGCAATTATCGCGATGAGCAGTTCTTC
TRBJ1-4	NA	NA	TRBV7-2	CASSLAPGRVGEKLFF	TGTGCCAGCAGCTTAGCCCCGGGCAGGGTTGGTGAAAAACTGTTTTTT
TRBJ1-1	NA	NA	TRBV7-9	CASTRGGSTEAFF	TGTGCCAGCACCCGGGGGGGGTCCACTGAAGCTTTCTTT
TRBJ2-1	TRBD1	NA	TRBV7-9	CASSSKGGQGFNEQFF	TGTGCCAGCAGCTCCAAAGGGGGACAGGGTTTCAATGAGCAGTTCTTC
TRBJ2-3	TRBD2	few	TRBV7-8	CASSLVTSGGRDTQYF	TGTGCCAGCAGCTTAGTGACTAGCGGGGGGAGAGATACGCAGTATTTT